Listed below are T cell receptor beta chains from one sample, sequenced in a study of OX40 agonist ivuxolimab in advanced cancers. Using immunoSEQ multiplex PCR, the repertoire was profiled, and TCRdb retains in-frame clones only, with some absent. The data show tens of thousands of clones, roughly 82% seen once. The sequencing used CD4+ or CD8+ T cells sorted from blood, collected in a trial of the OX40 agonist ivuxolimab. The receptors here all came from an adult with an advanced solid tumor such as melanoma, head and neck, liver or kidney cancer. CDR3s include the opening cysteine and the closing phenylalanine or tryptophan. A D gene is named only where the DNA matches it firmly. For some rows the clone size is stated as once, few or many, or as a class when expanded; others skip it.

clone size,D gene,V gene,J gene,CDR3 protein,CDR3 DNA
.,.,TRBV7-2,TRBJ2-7,CASSSRLDPFYEQYF,TGTGCCAGCAGCTCTCGACTAGACCCTTTTTACGAGCAGTACTTC
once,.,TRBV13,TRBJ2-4,CASSSTQEVDKNIQYF,TGTGCCAGCAGTTCAACACAGGAGGTGGACAAAAACATTCAGTACTTC
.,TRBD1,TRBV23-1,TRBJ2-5,CAPSQYLAVGTGETQYF,TGCGCCCCCAGTCAATATCTTGCCGTCGGGACAGGGGAGACCCAGTACTTC
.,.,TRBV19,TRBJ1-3,CASSSWTDSGNTIYF,TGTGCCAGTAGTTCCTGGACGGACTCTGGAAACACCATATATTTT
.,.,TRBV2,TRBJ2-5,CASSGRAEETQYF,TGTGCCAGCAGTGGGCGGGCAGAAGAGACCCAGTACTTC
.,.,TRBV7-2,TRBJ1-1,CASSLYYTEAFF,TGTGCCAGCAGCTTATATTACACTGAAGCTTTCTTT
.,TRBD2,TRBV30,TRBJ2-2,CAFILAGLSNTGELFF,TGTGCCTTTATCCTAGCGGGGCTAAGTAACACCGGGGAGCTGTTTTTT
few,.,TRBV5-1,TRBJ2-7,CASSTDSSGYEQYF,TGCGCCAGCAGCACTGACAGCTCAGGCTACGAGCAGTACTTC
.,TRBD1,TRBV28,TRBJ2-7,CASSLDRNSYEQYF,TGTGCCAGCAGTTTGGACAGGAACTCCTACGAGCAGTACTTC
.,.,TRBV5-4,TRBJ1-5,CASSQGPVIGVSNQPQHF,TGTGCCAGCAGCCAGGGACCGGTGATCGGGGTTAGCAATCAGCCCCAGCATTTT
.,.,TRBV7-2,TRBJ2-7,CASSLDGGQSYEQYF,TGTGCCAGCAGCTTAGACGGGGGACAGTCCTACGAGCAGTACTTC
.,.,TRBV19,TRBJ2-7,CASSMIGLGDEQYF,TGTGCCAGTAGTATGATAGGGTTGGGGGACGAGCAGTACTTC
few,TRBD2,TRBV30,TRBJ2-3,CAWTPGLAGAITSTDTQYF,TGTGCCTGGACCCCGGGACTAGCGGGGGCGATAACTAGCACAGATACGCAGTATTTT
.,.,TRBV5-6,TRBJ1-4,CASSYHDLFPDEKLFF,TGTGCCAGCAGCTACCATGACCTTTTCCCGGATGAAAAACTGTTTTTT
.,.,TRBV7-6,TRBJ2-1,CASSLGPGGEQFF,TGTGCCAGCAGCTTAGGCCCTGGGGGTGAGCAGTTCTTC
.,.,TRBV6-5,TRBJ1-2,CASSYSGGYGYTF,TGTGCCAGCAGTTACTCTGGGGGCTATGGCTACACCTTC
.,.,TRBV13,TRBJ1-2,CASRRDIPYGYTF,TGTGCCAGCAGGCGGGACATCCCCTATGGCTACACCTTC
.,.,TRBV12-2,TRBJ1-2,CASRLPYRPYGYTF,TGTGCAAGTCGCCTCCCCTATCGGCCTTATGGCTACACCTTC
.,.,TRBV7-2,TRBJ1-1,CASSFRDTEAFF,TGTGCCAGCAGCTTTCGGGACACTGAAGCTTTCTTT
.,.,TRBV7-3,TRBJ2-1,CASGNGFRGNEQFF,TGTGCCAGCGGCAATGGGTTTAGGGGCAATGAGCAGTTCTTC
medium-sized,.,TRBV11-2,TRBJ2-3,CASSLEGLRTDTQYF,TGTGCCAGCAGCTTAGAGGGACTTCGGACAGATACGCAGTATTTT
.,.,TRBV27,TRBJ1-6,CASSFTHNNSPLHF,TGTGCCAGCAGTTTCACACATAATAATTCACCCCTCCACTTT
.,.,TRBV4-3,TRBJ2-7,CASSQERQGHEQYF,TGCGCCAGCAGCCAAGAACGGCAAGGCCACGAGCAGTACTTC
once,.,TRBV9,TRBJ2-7,CASSPQGGYEQYF,TGTGCCAGCAGCCCCCAGGGTGGCTACGAGCAGTACTTC
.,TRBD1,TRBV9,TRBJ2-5,CASSSGTGGTQYF,TGTGCCAGCAGCTCCGGGACAGGGGGCACCCAGTACTTC
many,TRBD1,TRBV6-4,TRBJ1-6,CASRDRDNSPLHF,TGTGCCAGCAGGGACAGGGATAATTCACCCCTCCACTTT
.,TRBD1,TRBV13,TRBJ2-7,CASSLRDRPSYEQYF,TGTGCCAGCAGCTTAAGGGACAGGCCTTCCTACGAGCAGTACTTC
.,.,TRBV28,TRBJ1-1,CASSTIVRGSYEAFF,TGTGCCAGCAGTACCATCGTTCGGGGGAGCTATGAAGCTTTCTTT
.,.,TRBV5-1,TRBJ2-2,CASSWSEPGPNHNANTGELFF,TGCGCCAGCAGCTGGAGCGAACCGGGACCGAATCACAACGCGAACACCGGGGAGCTGTTTTTT
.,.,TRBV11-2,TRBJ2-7,CASSSAGAASYEQYF,TGTGCCAGCAGCTCCGCCGGGGCCGCCTCCTACGAGCAGTACTTC
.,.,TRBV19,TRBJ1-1,CASSLLISAEAFF,TGTGCCAGTAGCCTATTAATCAGCGCTGAAGCTTTCTTT
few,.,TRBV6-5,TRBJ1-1,CASSFSPSSNTEAFF,TGTGCCAGCAGTTTTTCGCCCTCCTCGAACACTGAAGCTTTCTTT
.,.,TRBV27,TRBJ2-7,CASSLSTDSYEQYF,TGTGCCAGCAGTTTATCGACAGACTCCTACGAGCAGTACTTC
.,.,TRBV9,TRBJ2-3,CASSKVTGRSDTQYF,TGTGCCAGCAGCAAAGTGACAGGGAGGTCAGATACGCAGTATTTT
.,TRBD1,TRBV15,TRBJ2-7,CATSKDRAHEQYF,TGTGCCACCAGCAAAGACAGGGCCCACGAGCAGTACTTC
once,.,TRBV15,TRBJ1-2,CATSRDLASSWGYTF,TGTGCCACCAGCAGAGACCTGGCCTCCAGCTGGGGCTACACCTTC
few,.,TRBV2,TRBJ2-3,CASSLSGRPTDTQYF,TGTGCCAGCAGCCTTTCTGGGCGCCCCACAGATACGCAGTATTTT
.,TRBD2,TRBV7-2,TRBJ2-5,CASSFIQREVQETQYF,TGTGCCAGCAGCTTCATCCAGCGGGAGGTCCAAGAGACCCAGTACTTC
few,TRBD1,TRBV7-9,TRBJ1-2,CASSFPGTDKYGYTF,TGTGCCAGCAGCTTCCCCGGGACAGACAAGTATGGCTACACCTTC
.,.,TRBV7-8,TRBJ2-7,CASSLLASGLSSYEQYF,TGTGCCAGCAGCTTACTGGCAAGCGGACTCAGCTCCTACGAGCAGTACTTC
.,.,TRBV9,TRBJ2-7,CASSVAGGQYEQYF,TGTGCCAGCAGCGTAGCTGGTGGACAGTACGAGCAGTACTTC
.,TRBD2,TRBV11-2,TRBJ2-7,CASSRLAGDSYEQYF,TGTGCCAGCAGTCGACTAGCGGGGGACTCCTACGAGCAGTACTTC
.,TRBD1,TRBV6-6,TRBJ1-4,CASSNTGATNEKLFF,TGTGCCAGCAGCAATACAGGGGCAACTAATGAAAAACTGTTTTTT
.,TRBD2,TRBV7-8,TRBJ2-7,CASSLSGLAGGYEQYF,TGTGCCAGCAGCTTAAGCGGACTAGCGGGAGGGTACGAGCAGTACTTC
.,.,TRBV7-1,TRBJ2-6,CASSSRRRGQSRANVLTF,TGTGCCAGCAGCAGTCGTAGACGAGGACAAAGTCGGGCCAACGTCCTGACTTTC
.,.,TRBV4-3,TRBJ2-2,CASSQGGTSIEGELFF,TGCGCCAGCAGCCAAGGGGGGACATCGATTGAAGGGGAGCTGTTTTTT
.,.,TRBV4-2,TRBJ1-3,CASRQGHTIYF,TGTGCCAGCAGACAGGGACACACCATATATTTT